This T cell receptor (beta chain) was recovered during a study of human T cells and chemical hapten exposure. Each CDR3 protein is one row after TCRdb ran MiXCR on the RACE reads. The data show 80,000 to 100,000 distinct CDR3 sequences, over 9.5% seen once. Study-level points and caveats: Sensitizing to DPC left TCRs with a frequency above 1 in 1000 unaltered.

Specified time point: patch test 2, 6 weeks after DPC sensitization. As to treatment: therapeutic diphenylcyclopropenone sensitization with weekly scalp DPC. Extraction yielded total RNA from whole blood (unfractionated). In its sample, this clonotype was seen many times. Its antigen is as yet unknown. The source is a woman between 50 and 59 years old with alopecia areata. Some clones in this sample may be carry-over from other donors' samples. Material: whole blood, obtained in connection with sensitization to the hapten diphenylcyclopropenone (DPC).

In DNA form, the CDR3 reads TGTGCCAGCAGCCCTCCCGGGATTAACTATGGCTACACCTTC. Residues: CASSPPGINYGYTF. V and J are TRBV11-2 and TRBJ1-2; D is unresolved. Germline V gene lookup returns CDR1 SGHAT and CDR2 FQNNGV. V was trimmed by 5 bases and J by 1 base, leaving 11 bases between them. The CDR3 runs to 14 residues.